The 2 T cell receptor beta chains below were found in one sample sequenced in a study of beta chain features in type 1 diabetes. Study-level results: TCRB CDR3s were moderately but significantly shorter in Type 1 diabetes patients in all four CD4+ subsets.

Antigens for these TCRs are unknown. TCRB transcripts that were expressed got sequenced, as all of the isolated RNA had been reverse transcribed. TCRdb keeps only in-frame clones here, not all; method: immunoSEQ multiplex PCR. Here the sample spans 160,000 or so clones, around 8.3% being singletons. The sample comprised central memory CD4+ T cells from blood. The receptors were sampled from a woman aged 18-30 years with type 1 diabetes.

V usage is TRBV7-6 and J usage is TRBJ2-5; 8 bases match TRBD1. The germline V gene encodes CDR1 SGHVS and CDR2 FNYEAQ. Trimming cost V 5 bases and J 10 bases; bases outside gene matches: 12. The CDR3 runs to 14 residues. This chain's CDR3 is CASSQTGTGLDQYF. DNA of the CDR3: TGTGCCAGCAGCCAAACTGGGACAGGACTCGACCAGTACTTC.

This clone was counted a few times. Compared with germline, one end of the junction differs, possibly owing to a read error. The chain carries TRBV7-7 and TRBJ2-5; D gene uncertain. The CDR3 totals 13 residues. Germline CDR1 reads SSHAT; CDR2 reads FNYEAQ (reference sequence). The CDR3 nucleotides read TGTGCTAGCAGCTTAAGACAAAGGGAGACCCAGTACTTC. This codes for CASSLRQRETQYF.